A selection of T cell receptor beta chains follows, all from one sample in a study of T-cell reconstitution after alpha-beta-depleted transplantation in children. TCRdb reprocessed the PCR reads via MiXCR and lists one record per CDR3 protein. The data show about a million distinct CDR3 sequences, roughly 31% seen once. The specimen comprised PBMCs, mostly from graft donor cells, sampled 360 days after TCRalphabeta/CD19-depleted stem cell transplant. The receptors were gathered from a boy in the first two years of life who had a stem cell transplant for SCID, so the T cells may come from the graft donor. Each CDR3 is given with its conserved first and last residue. The order of the fields is clone size, D gene, V gene, J gene, CDR3 protein, CDR3 DNA. A D gene is named only where the DNA matches it firmly. Rows may omit the clone size; those that give it use once, few, many or a size class.

clone size: -; D gene: -; V gene: TRBV4-3; J gene: TRBJ2-1; CDR3 protein: CASSQGGTSSYNEQFF; CDR3 DNA: TGCGCCAGCAGCCAAGGCGGGACAAGCTCCTACAATGAGCAGTTCTTC
clone size: -; D gene: -; V gene: TRBV5-1; J gene: TRBJ2-7; CDR3 protein: CASSPPATRYEQYF; CDR3 DNA: TGCGCCAGCAGCCCTCCCGCTACGCGTTACGAGCAGTACTTC
clone size: few; D gene: TRBD1; V gene: TRBV6-1; J gene: TRBJ2-1; CDR3 protein: CASSLPGTGKQEQFF; CDR3 DNA: TGTGCCAGCAGCCTCCCGGGGACAGGGAAGCAAGAGCAGTTCTTC
clone size: -; D gene: -; V gene: TRBV27; J gene: TRBJ2-3; CDR3 protein: CASSLGPSDRTDTQYF; CDR3 DNA: TGTGCCAGCAGTTTAGGTCCCAGCGACCGCACAGATACGCAGTATTTT
clone size: -; D gene: -; V gene: TRBV5-1; J gene: TRBJ1-2; CDR3 protein: CASSLKFGDNYGYTF; CDR3 DNA: TGCGCCAGCAGCTTGAAGTTTGGCGATAACTATGGCTACACCTTC
clone size: few; D gene: TRBD1; V gene: TRBV20-1; J gene: TRBJ1-4; CDR3 protein: CSAAYLWKAGGGEPNEKLFF; CDR3 DNA: TGCAGTGCTGCATATCTCTGGAAGGCAGGGGGCGGTGAGCCTAATGAAAAACTGTTTTTT
clone size: -; D gene: -; V gene: TRBV20-1; J gene: TRBJ2-5; CDR3 protein: CSAREPIQETQYF; CDR3 DNA: TGCAGTGCTAGAGAGCCTATTCAGGAGACCCAGTACTTC
clone size: -; D gene: TRBD2; V gene: TRBV2; J gene: TRBJ2-5; CDR3 protein: CASSVGRVKTQYF; CDR3 DNA: TGTGCCAGCAGTGTGGGGAGGGTCAAGACCCAGTACTTC
clone size: -; D gene: -; V gene: TRBV18; J gene: TRBJ1-5; CDR3 protein: CASSPTGWAANQPQHF; CDR3 DNA: TGTGCCAGCTCACCTACAGGGTGGGCGGCAAATCAGCCCCAGCATTTT
clone size: -; D gene: -; V gene: TRBV2; J gene: TRBJ1-2; CDR3 protein: CASSEQGSERRSYGYTF; CDR3 DNA: TGTGCCAGCAGTGAACAAGGGTCGGAGCGCAGGTCCTATGGCTACACCTTC
clone size: few; D gene: TRBD2; V gene: TRBV12-3/TRBV12-4; J gene: TRBJ2-1; CDR3 protein: CASSIGGARDEQFF; CDR3 DNA: TGTGCCAGCAGTATCGGGGGGGCCAGGGATGAGCAGTTCTTC
clone size: few; D gene: -; V gene: TRBV5-1; J gene: TRBJ2-1; CDR3 protein: CASSEAPSSYNEQFF; CDR3 DNA: TGCGCCAGCAGCGAAGCGCCTAGCTCCTACAATGAGCAGTTCTTC
clone size: -; D gene: TRBD1; V gene: TRBV12-3/TRBV12-4; J gene: TRBJ2-7; CDR3 protein: CASSRDRGPYF; CDR3 DNA: TGTGCCAGCAGCCGAGACAGGGGTCCGTACTTC
clone size: few; D gene: -; V gene: TRBV10-3; J gene: TRBJ2-5; CDR3 protein: CAISSSTRAETQYF; CDR3 DNA: TGTGCCATCAGCTCCTCCACTCGGGCGGAGACCCAGTACTTC
clone size: -; D gene: TRBD1; V gene: TRBV5-1; J gene: TRBJ2-7; CDR3 protein: CATRTGTGGHEQYF; CDR3 DNA: TGCGCCACCCGAACCGGGACAGGGGGCCACGAGCAGTACTTC
clone size: few; D gene: -; V gene: TRBV10-3; J gene: TRBJ2-5; CDR3 protein: CAISELRDIKQQETQYF; CDR3 DNA: TGTGCCATCAGTGAGTTGCGGGACATAAAGCAACAAGAGACCCAGTACTTC
clone size: few; D gene: -; V gene: TRBV28; J gene: TRBJ2-3; CDR3 protein: CASSPPRPDTQYF; CDR3 DNA: TGTGCCAGCAGTCCACCCAGGCCAGATACGCAGTATTTT
clone size: once; D gene: TRBD2; V gene: TRBV11-2; J gene: TRBJ2-3; CDR3 protein: CASSLGGLAGGSDTQYF; CDR3 DNA: TGTGCCAGCAGCTTGGGGGGACTAGCGGGGGGCTCAGATACGCAGTATTTT
clone size: -; D gene: -; V gene: TRBV28; J gene: TRBJ2-1; CDR3 protein: CASRTRGATGQFF; CDR3 DNA: TGTGCCAGCAGAACCCGGGGGGCGACGGGGCAGTTCTTC
clone size: few; D gene: TRBD1; V gene: TRBV28; J gene: TRBJ2-4; CDR3 protein: CASSSLTGWIDIQYF; CDR3 DNA: TGTGCCAGCAGTTCACTGACAGGGTGGATAGACATTCAGTACTTC
clone size: -; D gene: TRBD1; V gene: TRBV20-1; J gene: TRBJ2-7; CDR3 protein: CSASGTGYDEQYF; CDR3 DNA: TGCAGTGCTAGTGGGACAGGGTATGACGAGCAGTACTTC
clone size: -; D gene: -; V gene: TRBV4-2; J gene: TRBJ1-1; CDR3 protein: CASSQGPGTSDTEAFF; CDR3 DNA: TGTGCCAGCAGCCAAGGCCCCGGGACCTCGGACACTGAAGCTTTCTTT
clone size: few; D gene: -; V gene: TRBV19; J gene: TRBJ1-5; CDR3 protein: CASTNSNQPQHF; CDR3 DNA: TGTGCCAGTACTAATAGCAATCAGCCCCAGCATTTT
clone size: once; D gene: -; V gene: TRBV5-4; J gene: TRBJ2-3; CDR3 protein: CATDGGWSTDTQYF; CDR3 DNA: TGTGCCACCGACGGAGGGTGGAGCACAGATACGCAGTATTTT
clone size: -; D gene: TRBD1; V gene: TRBV10-3; J gene: TRBJ1-5; CDR3 protein: CAISEGRTGLLAQHF; CDR3 DNA: TGTGCCATCAGTGAGGGCAGGACAGGTCTTTTGGCCCAGCATTTT
clone size: few; D gene: -; V gene: TRBV20-1; J gene: TRBJ2-1; CDR3 protein: CSARSSFGQHEQFF; CDR3 DNA: TGCAGTGCCAGGTCTAGCTTCGGGCAGCATGAGCAGTTCTTC
clone size: -; D gene: -; V gene: TRBV7-2; J gene: TRBJ2-5; CDR3 protein: CASSLVYGETQYF; CDR3 DNA: TGTGCCAGCAGCTTAGTCTATGGAGAGACCCAGTACTTC
clone size: -; D gene: TRBD2; V gene: TRBV12-3/TRBV12-4; J gene: TRBJ2-1; CDR3 protein: CASSLSGATYNEQFF; CDR3 DNA: TGTGCCAGCAGCCTTAGCGGGGCCACCTACAATGAGCAGTTCTTC
clone size: -; D gene: -; V gene: TRBV12-3/TRBV12-4; J gene: TRBJ2-3; CDR3 protein: CASTPLADTQYF; CDR3 DNA: TGTGCCAGCACCCCCCTGGCAGATACGCAGTATTTT
clone size: -; D gene: -; V gene: TRBV4-2; J gene: TRBJ2-3; CDR3 protein: CASSQDLQGGLYDTQYF; CDR3 DNA: TGTGCCAGCAGCCAAGATCTTCAAGGGGGGTTGTATGATACGCAGTATTTT
clone size: once; D gene: TRBD2; V gene: TRBV4-3; J gene: TRBJ2-3; CDR3 protein: CASSQEWVGGAGWADTQYF; CDR3 DNA: TGCGCCAGCAGCCAAGAGTGGGTCGGGGGGGCCGGTTGGGCAGATACGCAGTATTTT
clone size: -; D gene: -; V gene: TRBV12-3/TRBV12-4; J gene: TRBJ1-6; CDR3 protein: CASSFRGGINSPLHF; CDR3 DNA: TGTGCCAGCAGTTTCCGTGGGGGTATTAATTCACCCCTCCACTTT
clone size: -; D gene: -; V gene: TRBV20-1; J gene: TRBJ1-2; CDR3 protein: CSALPGGPNYGYTF; CDR3 DNA: TGCAGTGCCCTGCCTGGTGGGCCTAACTATGGCTACACCTTC
clone size: -; D gene: TRBD2; V gene: TRBV6-6; J gene: TRBJ2-3; CDR3 protein: CASSTGGVGTQYF; CDR3 DNA: TGTGCCAGCAGTACTGGGGGGGTAGGTACGCAGTATTTT
clone size: many; D gene: TRBD1; V gene: TRBV5-1; J gene: TRBJ2-1; CDR3 protein: CASSRWGTGYNEQFF; CDR3 DNA: TGCGCCAGCAGCCGTTGGGGGACAGGATACAATGAGCAGTTCTTC
clone size: -; D gene: -; V gene: TRBV6-1; J gene: TRBJ1-6; CDR3 protein: CASSPGGLRATLHF; CDR3 DNA: TGTGCCAGCAGTCCCGGGGGCCTCAGGGCCACCCTCCACTTT
clone size: -; D gene: TRBD2; V gene: TRBV10-3; J gene: TRBJ2-5; CDR3 protein: CATGRGAPSGGGETQYF; CDR3 DNA: TGTGCCACCGGAAGGGGAGCTCCTAGCGGGGGAGGAGAGACCCAGTACTTC
clone size: -; D gene: -; V gene: TRBV7-2; J gene: TRBJ2-2; CDR3 protein: CASSLPDFQGEISSLNTGELFF; CDR3 DNA: TGTGCCAGCAGCTTACCCGACTTCCAAGGAGAGATTTCATCCCTGAACACCGGGGAGCTGTTTTTT
clone size: -; D gene: -; V gene: TRBV5-5; J gene: TRBJ2-2; CDR3 protein: CASSSRQPGTGELFF; CDR3 DNA: TGTGCCAGCAGCTCACGACAGCCGGGCACCGGGGAGCTGTTTTTT
clone size: few; D gene: -; V gene: TRBV27; J gene: TRBJ2-3; CDR3 protein: CASKELVGGSTDTQYF; CDR3 DNA: TGTGCCAGCAAGGAGCTCGTTGGTGGTAGCACAGATACGCAGTATTTT